The TCR beta chain described here comes from a study of blood T cell repertoires in COVID-19. Background on the study: Sources were T cells, B-cell-depleted T cells, or PBMCs; the material itself was cDNA or gDNA.

The CDR3 consists of 15 residues. Trimming removed 0 bases from V and 8 bases from J; junction bases left unmatched: 8. In germline, CDR1 is MNHNY, CDR2 SVGAGI (reference sequence). Original processing methods: Amplification of reference gene primers was used by the study to estimate nucleated cell counts. Data came from immunoSEQ multiplex PCR; TCRdb stores just in-frame clones and leaves some out. The V and J calls and the clone size are those of that table, but D and trimming were determined from the DNA. The data contain around 150,000 clones, about four fifths of them singletons. The source of this sequence is a man aged 60 to 69 with active or convalescent COVID-19. Sequenced sample: peripheral blood. This rearrangement joins TRBV6-6 to TRBJ1-2, with 8 bases that match TRBD1. DNA for the CDR3: TGTGCCAGCAGTTACTCCCCTCAGGGGGCTCGGGGCTACACCTTC. This sequence encodes CASSYSPQGARGYTF.